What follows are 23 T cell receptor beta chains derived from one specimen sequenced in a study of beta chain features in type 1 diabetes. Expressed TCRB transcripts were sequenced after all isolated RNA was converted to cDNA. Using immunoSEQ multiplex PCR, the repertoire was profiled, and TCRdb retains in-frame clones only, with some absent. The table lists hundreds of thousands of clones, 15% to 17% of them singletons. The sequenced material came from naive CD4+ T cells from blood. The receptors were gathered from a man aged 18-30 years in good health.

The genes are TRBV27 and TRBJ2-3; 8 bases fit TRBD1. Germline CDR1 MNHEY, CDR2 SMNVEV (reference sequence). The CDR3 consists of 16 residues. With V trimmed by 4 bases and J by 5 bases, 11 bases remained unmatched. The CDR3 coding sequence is TGTGCCAGCAGTTATAATCAGGGGGCGCGGGGAGATACGCAGTATTTT. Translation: CASSYNQGARGDTQYF.

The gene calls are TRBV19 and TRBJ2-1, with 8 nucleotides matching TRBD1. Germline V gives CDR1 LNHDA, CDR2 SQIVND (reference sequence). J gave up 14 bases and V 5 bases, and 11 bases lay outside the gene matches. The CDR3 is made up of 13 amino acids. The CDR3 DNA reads TGTGCCAGTAGTCGGCAGGGGGCATTATTTAAGTTCTTC. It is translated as CASSRQGALFKFF.

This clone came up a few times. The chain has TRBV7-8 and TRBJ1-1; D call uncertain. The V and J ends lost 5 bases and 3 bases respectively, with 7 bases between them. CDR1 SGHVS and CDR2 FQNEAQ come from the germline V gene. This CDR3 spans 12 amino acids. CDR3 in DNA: TGTGCCAGCAGCCGACGGGACACTGAAGCTTTCTTT. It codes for CASSRRDTEAFF.

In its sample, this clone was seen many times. The CDR3 region is CASQGHYEQYF. CDR3 in DNA: TGTGCCAGCCAAGGCCACTACGAGCAGTACTTC. The chain is built from TRBV7-9 and TRBJ2-7, with unresolved D. Trimming removed 8 bases from V and 3 bases from J, with 8 bases in between. Germline loops: CDR1 SEHNR, CDR2 FQNEAQ (reference sequence). This CDR3 contains 11 residues.

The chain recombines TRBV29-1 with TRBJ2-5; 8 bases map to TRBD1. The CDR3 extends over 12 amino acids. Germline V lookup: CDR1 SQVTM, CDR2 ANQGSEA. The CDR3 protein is CTAGQGGETQYF. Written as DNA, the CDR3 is TGCACGGCTGGACAGGGCGGGGAGACCCAGTACTTC.

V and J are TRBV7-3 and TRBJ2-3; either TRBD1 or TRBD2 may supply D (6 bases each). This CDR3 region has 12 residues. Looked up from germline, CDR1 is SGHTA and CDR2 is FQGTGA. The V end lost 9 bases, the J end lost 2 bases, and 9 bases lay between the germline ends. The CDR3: CARGGPTDTQYF. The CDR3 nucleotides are TGTGCCAGGGGGGGCCCCACAGATACGCAGTATTTT.

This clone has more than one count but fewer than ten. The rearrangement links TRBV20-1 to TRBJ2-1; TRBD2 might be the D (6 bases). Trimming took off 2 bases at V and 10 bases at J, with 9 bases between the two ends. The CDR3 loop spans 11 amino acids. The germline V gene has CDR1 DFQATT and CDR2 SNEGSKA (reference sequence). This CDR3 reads CSARWLAEQFF. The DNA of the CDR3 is TGCAGTGCTAGATGGCTAGCGGAGCAGTTCTTC.

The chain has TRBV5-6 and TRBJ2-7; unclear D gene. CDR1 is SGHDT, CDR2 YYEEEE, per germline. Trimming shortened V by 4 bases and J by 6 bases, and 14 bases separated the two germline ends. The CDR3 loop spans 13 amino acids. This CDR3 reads CASSPDGLSEQYF. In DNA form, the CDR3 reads TGTGCCAGCAGCCCGGACGGGTTGTCCGAGCAGTACTTC.

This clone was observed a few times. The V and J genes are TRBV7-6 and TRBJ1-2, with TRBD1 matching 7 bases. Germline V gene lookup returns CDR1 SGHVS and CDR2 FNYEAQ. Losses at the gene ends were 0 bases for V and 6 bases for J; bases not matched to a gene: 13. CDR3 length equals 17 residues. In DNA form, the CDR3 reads TGTGCCAGCAGCTTAGCGCGTCGGGACAGACAGATAAATGGCTACACCTTC. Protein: CASSLARRDRQINGYTF.

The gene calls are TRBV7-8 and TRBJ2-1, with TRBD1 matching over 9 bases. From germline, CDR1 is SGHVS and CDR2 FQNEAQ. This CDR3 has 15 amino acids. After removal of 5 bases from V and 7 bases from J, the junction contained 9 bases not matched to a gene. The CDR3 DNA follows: TGTGCCAGCAGCCGGGGACAGGGTGGCCCAAATGAGCAGTTCTTC. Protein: CASSRGQGGPNEQFF. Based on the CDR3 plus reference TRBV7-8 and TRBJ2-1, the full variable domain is GAGVSQSPRYKVAKRGQDVALRCDPISGHVSLFWYQQALGQGPEFLTYFQNEAQLDKSGLPSDRFFAERPEGSVSTLKIQRTQQEDSAVYLCASSRGQGGPNEQFFGPGTRLTVL.

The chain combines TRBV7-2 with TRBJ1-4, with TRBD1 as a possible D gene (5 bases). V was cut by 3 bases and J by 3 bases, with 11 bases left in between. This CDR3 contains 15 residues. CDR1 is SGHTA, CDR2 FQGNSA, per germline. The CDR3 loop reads CASSFYGTANEKLFF. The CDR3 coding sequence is TGTGCCAGCAGCTTCTACGGGACGGCTAATGAAAAACTGTTTTTT.

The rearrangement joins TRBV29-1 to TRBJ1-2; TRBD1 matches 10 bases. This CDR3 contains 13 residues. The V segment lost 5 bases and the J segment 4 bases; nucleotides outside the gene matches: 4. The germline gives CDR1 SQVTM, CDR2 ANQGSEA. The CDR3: CSVRDRGIYGYTF. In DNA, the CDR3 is TGCAGCGTTCGGGACAGGGGAATCTATGGCTACACCTTC.

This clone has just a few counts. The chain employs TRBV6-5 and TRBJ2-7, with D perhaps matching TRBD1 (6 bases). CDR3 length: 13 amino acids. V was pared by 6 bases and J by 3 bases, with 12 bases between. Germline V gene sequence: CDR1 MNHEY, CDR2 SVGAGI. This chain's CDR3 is CASSTTGYYEQYF. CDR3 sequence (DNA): TGTGCCAGCAGCACGACAGGATACTACGAGCAGTACTTC.

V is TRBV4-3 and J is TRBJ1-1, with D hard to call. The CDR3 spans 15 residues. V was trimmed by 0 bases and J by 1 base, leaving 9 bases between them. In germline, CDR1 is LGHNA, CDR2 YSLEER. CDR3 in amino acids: CASSQDLGWNTEAFF. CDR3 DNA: TGCGCCAGCAGCCAAGATCTGGGGTGGAACACTGAAGCTTTCTTT.

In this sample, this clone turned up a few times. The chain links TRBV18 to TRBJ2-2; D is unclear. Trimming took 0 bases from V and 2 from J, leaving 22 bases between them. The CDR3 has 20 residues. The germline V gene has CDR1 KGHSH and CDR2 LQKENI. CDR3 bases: TGTGCCAGCTCACCACCGATGTTTAGTAACGGAAAGTTAAACACCGGGGAGCTGTTTTTT. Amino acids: CASSPPMFSNGKLNTGELFF.

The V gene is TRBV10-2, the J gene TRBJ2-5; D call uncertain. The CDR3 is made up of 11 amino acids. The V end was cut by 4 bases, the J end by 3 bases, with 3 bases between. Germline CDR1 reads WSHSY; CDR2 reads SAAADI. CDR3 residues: CASSAKETQYF. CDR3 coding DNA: TGCGCCAGCAGTGCCAAAGAGACCCAGTACTTC.

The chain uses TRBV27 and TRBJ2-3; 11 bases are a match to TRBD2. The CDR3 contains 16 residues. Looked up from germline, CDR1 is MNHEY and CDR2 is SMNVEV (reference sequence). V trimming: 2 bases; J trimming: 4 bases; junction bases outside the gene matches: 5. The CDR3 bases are TGTGCCAGCAGTTTAGGGGGTAGCGGGAGGGCAGATACGCAGTATTTT. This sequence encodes CASSLGGSGRADTQYF.

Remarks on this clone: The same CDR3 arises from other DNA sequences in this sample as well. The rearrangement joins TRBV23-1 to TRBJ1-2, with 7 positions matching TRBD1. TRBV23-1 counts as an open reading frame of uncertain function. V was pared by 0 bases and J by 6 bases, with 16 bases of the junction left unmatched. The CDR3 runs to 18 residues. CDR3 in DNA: TGCGCCAGCAGTCAATCGGGGAGGGGGCGCCGAAACTACCATGGCTACACCTTC. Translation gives CASSQSGRGRRNYHGYTF.

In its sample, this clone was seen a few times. CDR3 residues: CASSHNGGDRGYTDTQYF. The CDR3 DNA sequence: TGCGCCAGCAGTCATAATGGAGGGGACAGGGGGTACACAGATACGCAGTATTTT. The chain couples TRBV23-1 to TRBJ2-3; 11 nucleotides line up with TRBD1. TRBV23-1 is reported as an ORF; its role is uncertain. The CDR3 has 18 amino acids. V shed 3 bases, J shed 2 bases, and the junction held 10 bases outside the gene matches.

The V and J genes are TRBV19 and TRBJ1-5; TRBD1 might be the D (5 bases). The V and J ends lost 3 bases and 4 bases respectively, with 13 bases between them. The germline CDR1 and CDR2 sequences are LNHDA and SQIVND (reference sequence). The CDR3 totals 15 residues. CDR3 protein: CASSMSFWGNQPQHF. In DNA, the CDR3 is TGTGCCAGTAGTATGTCCTTCTGGGGGAATCAGCCCCAGCATTTT.

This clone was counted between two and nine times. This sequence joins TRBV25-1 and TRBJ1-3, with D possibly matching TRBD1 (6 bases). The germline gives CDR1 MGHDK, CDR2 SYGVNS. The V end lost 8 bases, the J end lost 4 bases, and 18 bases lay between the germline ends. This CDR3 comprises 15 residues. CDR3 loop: CASQGYREGGNTIYF. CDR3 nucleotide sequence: TGTGCCAGCCAAGGGTACAGGGAGGGCGGAAACACCATATATTTT.

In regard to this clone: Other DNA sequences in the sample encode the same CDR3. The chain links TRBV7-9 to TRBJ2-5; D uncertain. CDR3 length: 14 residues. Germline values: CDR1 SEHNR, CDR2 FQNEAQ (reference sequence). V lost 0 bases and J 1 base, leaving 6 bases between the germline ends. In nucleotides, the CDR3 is TGTGCCAGCAGCTTAGCCGGCAGCCAAGAGACCCAGTACTTC. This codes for CASSLAGSQETQYF. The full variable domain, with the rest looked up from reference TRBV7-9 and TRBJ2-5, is DTGVSQNPRHKITKRGQNVTFRCDPISEHNRLYWYRQTLGQGPEFLTYFQNEAQLEKSRLLSDRFSAERPKGSFSTLEIQRTEQGDSAMYLCASSLAGSQETQYFGPGTRLLVL.

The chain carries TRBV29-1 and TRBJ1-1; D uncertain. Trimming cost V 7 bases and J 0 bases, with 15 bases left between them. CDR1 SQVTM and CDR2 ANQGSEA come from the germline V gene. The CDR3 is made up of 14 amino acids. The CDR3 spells CSATLTQMNTEAFF. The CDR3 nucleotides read TGCAGCGCCACACTGACACAGATGAACACTGAAGCTTTCTTT.